The 2 T cell receptor beta chains below all came from one sample that was sequenced in a study of T cells in Graves' hyperthyroidism and ophthalmopathy. TCR beta CDR3 regions were amplified from RNA. A set of HTBI primers served as the primers for a first-round RT-PCR of the TCR CDR3. MiXCR, applied by TCRdb to the multiplex PCR reads, yields one record per CDR3 protein. Among approximately 530,000 distinct CDR3 sequences listed, less than 20% were seen once. The sample consisted of blood. The origin of the receptors is a man in his forties with Graves' ophthalmopathy.

This clonotype was counted a few times. The V gene is TRBV4-3, the J gene TRBJ2-2; D uncertain. Germline V CDR1 and CDR2: LGHNA, YSLEER. V dropped 1 base and J dropped 7 bases, with 13 bases sitting between them. CDR3 length equals 15 residues. In DNA form, the CDR3 reads TGCGCCAGCAGCCAAGGGAGCATCCAGCACGGGGAGCTGTTTTTT. Translation: CASSQGSIQHGELFF.

V gene TRBV29-1 combines with J gene TRBJ1-2, with a weak D call TRBD1 (5 bases). Germline V CDR1 and CDR2: SQVTM, ANQGSEA. Deletions cut 3 bases from V and 4 bases from J, with 15 bases between. The CDR3 loop spans 14 amino acids. CDR3 protein: CSVDQRGFGYGYTF. CDR3 DNA: TGCAGCGTTGACCAGAGGGGTTTCGGCTATGGCTACACCTTC.